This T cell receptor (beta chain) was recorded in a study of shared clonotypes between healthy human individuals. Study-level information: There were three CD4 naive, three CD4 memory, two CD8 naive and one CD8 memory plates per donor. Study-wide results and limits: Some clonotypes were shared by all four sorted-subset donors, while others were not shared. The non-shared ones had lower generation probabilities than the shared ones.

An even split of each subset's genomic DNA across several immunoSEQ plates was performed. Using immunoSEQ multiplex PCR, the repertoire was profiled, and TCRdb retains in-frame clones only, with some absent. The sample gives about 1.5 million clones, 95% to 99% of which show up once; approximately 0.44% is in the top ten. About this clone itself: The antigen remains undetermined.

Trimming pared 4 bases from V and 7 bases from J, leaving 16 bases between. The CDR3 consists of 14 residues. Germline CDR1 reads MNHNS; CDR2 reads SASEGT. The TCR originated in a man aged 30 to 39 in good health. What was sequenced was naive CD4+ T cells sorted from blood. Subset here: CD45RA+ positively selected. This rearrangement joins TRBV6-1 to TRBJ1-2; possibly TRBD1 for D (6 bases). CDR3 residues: CASSVGTGISGYTF. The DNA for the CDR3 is TGTGCCAGCAGTGTGGGCACAGGGATTAGTGGCTACACCTTC.